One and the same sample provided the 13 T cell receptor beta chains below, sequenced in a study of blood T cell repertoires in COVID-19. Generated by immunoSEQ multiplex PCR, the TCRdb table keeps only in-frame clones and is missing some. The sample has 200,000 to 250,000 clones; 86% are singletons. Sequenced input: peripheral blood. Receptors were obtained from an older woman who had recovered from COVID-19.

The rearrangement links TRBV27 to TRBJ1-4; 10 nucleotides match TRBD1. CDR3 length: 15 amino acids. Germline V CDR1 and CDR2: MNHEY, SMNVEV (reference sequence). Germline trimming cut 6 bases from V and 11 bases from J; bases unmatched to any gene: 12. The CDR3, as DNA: TGTGCCAGCAGCCCTCATCGGGACAGGGGCTATAAACTGTTTTTT. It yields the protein CASSPHRDRGYKLFF.

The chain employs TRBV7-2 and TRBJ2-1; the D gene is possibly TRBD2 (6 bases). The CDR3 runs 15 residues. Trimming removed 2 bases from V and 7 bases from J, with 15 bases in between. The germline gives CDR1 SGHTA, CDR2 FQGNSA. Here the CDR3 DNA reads TGTGCCAGCAGCTTATATGCTAGCGAAGGAAATGAGCAGTTCTTC. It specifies CASSLYASEGNEQFF.

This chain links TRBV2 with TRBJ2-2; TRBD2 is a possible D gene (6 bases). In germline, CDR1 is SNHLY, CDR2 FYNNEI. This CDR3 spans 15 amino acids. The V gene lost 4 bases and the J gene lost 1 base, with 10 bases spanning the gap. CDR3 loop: CASSGGSGNTGELFF. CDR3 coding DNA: TGTGCCAGCAGTGGTGGTAGCGGGAACACCGGGGAGCTGTTTTTT.

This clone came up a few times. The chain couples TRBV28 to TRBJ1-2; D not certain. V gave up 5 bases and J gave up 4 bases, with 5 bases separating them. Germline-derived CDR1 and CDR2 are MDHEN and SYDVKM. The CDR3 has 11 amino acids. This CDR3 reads CASSHTYGYTF. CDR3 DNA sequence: TGTGCCAGCAGTCACACCTATGGCTACACCTTC.

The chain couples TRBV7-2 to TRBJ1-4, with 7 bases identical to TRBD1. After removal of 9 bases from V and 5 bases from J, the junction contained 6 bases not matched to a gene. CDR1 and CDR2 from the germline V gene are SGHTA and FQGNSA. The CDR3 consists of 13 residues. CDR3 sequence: CASQQGNNEKLFF. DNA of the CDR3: TGTGCCAGTCAACAGGGGAACAATGAAAAACTGTTTTTT.

The CDR3 coding sequence is TGTGCCAGCAGTGAACAGGATAACTATGGCTACACCTTC. This encodes CASSEQDNYGYTF. V and J are TRBV6-1 and TRBJ1-2; D not certain. CDR3 length: 13 residues. With 2 bases removed from V and 1 base from J, the gap between germline ends came to 5 bases. Germline assignment: CDR1 MNHNS and CDR2 SASEGT.

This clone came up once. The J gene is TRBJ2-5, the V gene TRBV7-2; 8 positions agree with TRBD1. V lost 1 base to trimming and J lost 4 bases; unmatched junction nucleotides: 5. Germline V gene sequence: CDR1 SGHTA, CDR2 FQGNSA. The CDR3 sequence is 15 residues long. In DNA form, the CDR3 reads TGTGCCAGCAGCTTAGGACAGGGGATGGGAGAGACCCAGTACTTC. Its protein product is CASSLGQGMGETQYF.

CDR3 nucleotides: TGTGCCAGCAGCTTTGTACGGGGGGGAACAGATACGCAGTATTTT. This gives the protein CASSFVRGGTDTQYF. The V and J genes are TRBV7-2 and TRBJ2-3; 8 nucleotides align to TRBD2. CDR1 and CDR2 (germline): SGHTA, FQGNSA. V trimming: 3 bases; J trimming: 3 bases; junction bases outside the gene matches: 5. This CDR3 is 15 amino acids long. The entire variable domain, with the rest obtained from reference TRBV7-2 and TRBJ2-3, is as follows: GAGVSQSPSNKVTEKGKDVELRCDPISGHTALYWYRQSLGQGLEFLIYFQGNSAPDKSGLPSDRFSAERTGGSVSTLTIQRTQQEDSAVYLCASSFVRGGTDTQYFGPGTRLTVL.

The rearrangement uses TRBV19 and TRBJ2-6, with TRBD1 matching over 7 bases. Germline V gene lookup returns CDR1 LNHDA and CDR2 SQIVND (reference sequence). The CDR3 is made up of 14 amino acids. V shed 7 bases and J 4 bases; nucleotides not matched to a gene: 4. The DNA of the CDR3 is TGTGCCAGTAAGACAGGGTCAGGGGCCAACGTCCTGACTTTC. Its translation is CASKTGSGANVLTF. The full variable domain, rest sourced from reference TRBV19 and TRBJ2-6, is DGGITQSPKYLFRKEGQNVTLSCEQNLNHDAMYWYRQDPGQGLRLIYYSQIVNDFQKGDIAEGYSVSREKKESFPLTVTSAQKNPTAFYLCASKTGSGANVLTFGAGSRLTVL.

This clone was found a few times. CDR3 protein: CASSSTPSGAQHF. CDR3 bases: TGCGCCAGCAGCTCGACCCCCTCTGGGGCGCAGCATTTT. The V gene is TRBV5-1, the J gene TRBJ1-5, with D maybe TRBD1 (5 bases). The ends were cut back, 3 bases at V and 13 bases at J, with 17 bases in the middle. Germline V gene sequence: CDR1 SGHRS, CDR2 YFSETQ. CDR3 size: 13 residues.

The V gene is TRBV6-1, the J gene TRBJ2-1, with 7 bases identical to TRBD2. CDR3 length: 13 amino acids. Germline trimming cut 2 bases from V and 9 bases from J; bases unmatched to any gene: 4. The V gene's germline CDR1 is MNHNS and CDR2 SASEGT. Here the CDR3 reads CASSELAGGEQFF. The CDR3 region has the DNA TGTGCCAGCAGTGAATTAGCGGGCGGTGAGCAGTTCTTC.

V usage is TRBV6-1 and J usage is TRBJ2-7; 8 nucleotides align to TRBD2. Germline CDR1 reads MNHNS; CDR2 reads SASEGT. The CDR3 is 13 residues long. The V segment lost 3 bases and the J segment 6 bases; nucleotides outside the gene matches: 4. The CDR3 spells CASSDAREGEQYF. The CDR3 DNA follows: TGTGCCAGCAGTGACGCCCGGGAGGGCGAGCAGTACTTC.

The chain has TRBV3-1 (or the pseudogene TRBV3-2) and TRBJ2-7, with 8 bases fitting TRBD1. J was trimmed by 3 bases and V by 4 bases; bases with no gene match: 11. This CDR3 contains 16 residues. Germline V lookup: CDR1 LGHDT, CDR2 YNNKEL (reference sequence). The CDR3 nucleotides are TGTGCCAGCAGCCCAACGGCGACAGGGGATTTCTACGAGCAGTACTTC. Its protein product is CASSPTATGDFYEQYF.